This T cell receptor (beta chain) stems from a study of T cells after yellow fever vaccination. Study details: Fractions with few cells were prepared using SMART-Seq v4 Ultra Low Input.

Germline V gene lookup returns CDR1 LNHNV and CDR2 YYDKDF (reference sequence). The ends were cut back, 1 base at V and 5 bases at J, with 11 bases in the middle. The CDR3 extends over 14 amino acids. This clonotype showed up just a few times. As yet, its antigen is unknown. Study-wide results and caveats: Although most clonotypes did not, a small share appeared in both CD4 and CD8 compartments.

TCRdb recomputed calls from the 5' RACE reads with MiXCR, one row per CDR3 protein. The data contain 550,000 or so distinct CDR3 sequences, 19% of them singletons. The sequenced sample was PBMCs, obtained 15 days after the yellow fever booster vaccination. The sequence was collected from a man younger than 40 who received the YFV17D yellow fever vaccine. V is TRBV15 and J is TRBJ2-5; D may be TRBD2 (6 bases). The CDR3 DNA sequence: TGTGCCACCAGCAGAGCTAGCGCCAGCGAGACCCAGTACTTC. Residues: CATSRASASETQYF.